This is a list of T cell receptor gamma chains from one sample in a study of intestinal T cells in coeliac disease. TCRdb repeated clone calling on the multiplex PCR reads with CATT. Of 1,500 to 2,000 gamma-chain clones in the sample, 45% to 50% were seen once. Sequenced material: a duodenal biopsy. Receptor source: a human donor with celiac disease. The CDR3 runs from the conserved cysteine through the conserved F or W. The listing skips clone size in some rows; elsewhere it reads once, few, many or a size class.

size: -; V: TRGV8; CDR3: CAPGIDWTKLF
size: -; V: TRGV9; CDR3: CALWEVRSIKKLF
size: once; V: TRGV2; CDR3: CATGTGPVVYYKKLF
size: -; V: TRGV10; CDR3: CAAWGQNTTGWFKIF
size: -; V: TRGV3; CDR3: CATWDTIPQKLF
size: -; V: TRGV11; CDR3: CACWIDTGWFKIF
size: -; V: TRGV2; CDR3: CATWDGLPQAKKKLF
size: large; V: TRGV2; CDR3: CATWDVGSDWIKTF
size: -; V: TRGV2; CDR3: CATWDGAEGKLF
size: few; V: TRGV3; CDR3: CATWDGYYKKLF
size: once; V: TRGV10; CDR3: CAASGIGRSDWIKTF
size: large; V: TRGV8; CDR3: CATWDREKGYKKLF
size: few; V: TRGV10; CDR3: CAAGRDTGWFKIF
size: -; V: TRGV8; CDR3: CATWDKQKLF
size: -; V: TRGV10; CDR3: CAAWGVGVSWFKIF
size: -; V: TRGV3; CDR3: CATAYITGWFKIF
size: large; V: TRGV3; CDR3: CATWDRPVSSDWIKTF
size: few; V: TRGV8; CDR3: CATWDKSGWFKIF
size: -; V: TRGV8; CDR3: CATWDTPSFFPNYYKKLF
size: -; V: TRGV9; CDR3: CAFDLIIYKKLF
size: -; V: TRGV2; CDR3: CATWGMVTTGWFKIF
size: -; V: TRGV8; CDR3: CATLIKKLF
size: few; V: TRGV8; CDR3: CATWDLMAGWFKIF
size: -; V: TRGV8; CDR3: CATWDTRIDYYKKLF
size: few; V: TRGV3; CDR3: CATWDHCYYKKLF
size: large; V: TRGV9; CDR3: CALWEGNYYKKLF
size: few; V: TRGV8; CDR3: CATWDKVLYYKKLF
size: large; V: TRGV2; CDR3: CATWDGPINYKKLF
size: -; V: TRGV8; CDR3: CATWDRYKKLF
size: -; V: TRGV2; CDR3: CATWDGLECGWFKIF
size: few; V: TRGV8; CDR3: CATWDSARPFTTGWFKIF
size: -; V: TRGV10; CDR3: CAAWDKTGWFKIF
size: large; V: TRGV10; CDR3: CAAWSTGWFKIF
size: -; V: TRGV9; CDR3: CALWGAHRNYYKKLF
size: few; V: TRGV8; CDR3: CATWDPYYYKKLF
size: few; V: TRGV3; CDR3: CATWDRRYKKLF
size: few; V: TRGV2; CDR3: CATWDVLYYKKLF
size: -; V: TRGV9; CDR3: CALWEVQLLTF